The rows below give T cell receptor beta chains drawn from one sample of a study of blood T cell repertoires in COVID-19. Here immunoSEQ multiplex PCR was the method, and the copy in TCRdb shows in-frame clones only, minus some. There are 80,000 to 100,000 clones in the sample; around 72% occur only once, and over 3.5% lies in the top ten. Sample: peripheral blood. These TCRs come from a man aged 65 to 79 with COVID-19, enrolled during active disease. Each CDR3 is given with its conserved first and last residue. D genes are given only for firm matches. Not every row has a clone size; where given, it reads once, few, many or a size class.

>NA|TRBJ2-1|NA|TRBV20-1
CSASDDGTRNEQFF
TGCAGTGCTAGTGATGACGGGACTCGCAATGAGCAGTTCTTC
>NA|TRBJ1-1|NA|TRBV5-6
CASLPGGLGAEAFF
TGTGCCAGCTTGCCGGGCGGGCTTGGGGCTGAAGCTTTCTTT
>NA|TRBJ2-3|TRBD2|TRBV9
CASSRTSGRTDTQYF
TGTGCCAGCAGCCGGACTAGCGGCCGCACAGATACGCAGTATTTT
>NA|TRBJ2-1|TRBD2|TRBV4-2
CASSSRTSVDEQFF
TGTGCCAGCAGCTCGCGGACTAGCGTGGATGAGCAGTTCTTC
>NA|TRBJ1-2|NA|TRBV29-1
CSVAASQASYGYTF
TGCAGCGTTGCCGCAAGTCAGGCGAGCTATGGCTACACCTTC
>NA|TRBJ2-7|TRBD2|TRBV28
CASSFSASGSVYEQYF
TGTGCCAGCAGTTTTTCCGCTAGCGGGAGTGTGTACGAGCAGTACTTC
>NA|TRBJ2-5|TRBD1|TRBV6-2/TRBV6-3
CASSTRTGMQETQYF
TGTGCCAGCAGTACGCGGACAGGGATGCAAGAGACCCAGTACTTC
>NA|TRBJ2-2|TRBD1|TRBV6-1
CASSEKGTGAGELFF
TGTGCCAGCAGTGAAAAAGGGACAGGGGCCGGGGAGCTGTTTTTT
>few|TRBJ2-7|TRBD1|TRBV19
CASRKGRQGTYEQYF
TGTGCCAGTCGAAAGGGGAGACAGGGGACCTACGAGCAGTACTTC
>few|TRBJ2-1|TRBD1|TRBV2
CASRTGGAYNEQFF
TGTGCCAGCAGAACAGGGGGCGCTTACAATGAGCAGTTCTTC
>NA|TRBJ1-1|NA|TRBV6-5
CASSTHLTNTEAFF
TGTGCCAGCAGTACCCACCTTACAAACACTGAAGCTTTCTTT
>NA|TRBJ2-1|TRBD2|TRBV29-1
CSATSGSYNEQFF
TGCAGCGCCACTAGCGGATCCTACAATGAGCAGTTCTTC
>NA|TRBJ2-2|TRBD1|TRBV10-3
CAIRGDRVGAGELFF
TGTGCCATCCGGGGGGACAGGGTCGGGGCCGGGGAGCTGTTTTTT
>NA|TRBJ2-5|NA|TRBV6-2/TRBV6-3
CASSSGVGDTQETQYF
TGTGCCAGCAGTTCCGGGGTGGGGGACACCCAAGAGACCCAGTACTTC
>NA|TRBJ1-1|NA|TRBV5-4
CASRGGPSLAEAFF
TGTGCCAGCAGGGGGGGACCTTCTCTCGCTGAAGCTTTCTTT
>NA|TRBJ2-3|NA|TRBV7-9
CASGEFGGVPDTQYF
TGTGCCAGCGGGGAGTTCGGCGGAGTCCCAGATACGCAGTATTTT
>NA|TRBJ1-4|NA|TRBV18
CASSLRGSNEKLFF
TGTGCCAGCTCACTACGGGGAAGTAATGAAAAACTGTTTTTT
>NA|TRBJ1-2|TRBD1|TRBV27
CASSLSPGTGYGYTF
TGTGCCAGCAGTTTAAGCCCCGGGACAGGGTATGGCTACACCTTC
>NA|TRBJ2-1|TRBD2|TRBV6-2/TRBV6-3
CASSYIGFGLAGGSAYNEQFF
TGTGCCAGCAGTTATATTGGGTTCGGACTAGCGGGAGGTTCCGCCTACAATGAGCAGTTCTTC
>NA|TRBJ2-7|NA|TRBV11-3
CASSLVFLFVSYEQYF
TGTGCCAGCAGCTTAGTCTTTCTCTTTGTGTCCTACGAGCAGTACTTC
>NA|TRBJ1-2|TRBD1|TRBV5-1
CASRSGTGTPNYGYTF
TGCGCCAGCAGATCCGGGACAGGAACCCCTAACTATGGCTACACCTTC
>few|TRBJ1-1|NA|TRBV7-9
CASSLEDREAFF
TGTGCCAGCAGCTTAGAAGACAGAGAAGCTTTCTTT
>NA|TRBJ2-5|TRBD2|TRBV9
CASSGSGRADWEAQYF
TGTGCCAGCAGCGGTAGCGGGAGGGCCGACTGGGAGGCCCAGTACTTC
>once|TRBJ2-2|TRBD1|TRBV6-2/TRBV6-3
CASSPGQGATGELFF
TGTGCCAGCAGCCCGGGACAGGGGGCAACCGGGGAGCTGTTTTTT
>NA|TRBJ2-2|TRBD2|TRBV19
CASIEAGGPANTGELFF
TGTGCCAGTATAGAAGCGGGAGGGCCCGCGAACACCGGGGAGCTGTTTTTT
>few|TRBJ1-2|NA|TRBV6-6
CASSPTGLYGYTF
TGTGCCAGCAGTCCGACAGGTTTATATGGCTACACCTTC
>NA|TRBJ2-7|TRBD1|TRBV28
CASSFQGVVGYEQYF
TGTGCCAGCAGTTTTCAGGGGGTCGTGGGGTACGAGCAGTACTTC
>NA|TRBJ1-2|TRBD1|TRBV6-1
CASSDPGQGYGYTF
TGTGCCAGCAGTGACCCGGGACAGGGTTATGGCTACACCTTC
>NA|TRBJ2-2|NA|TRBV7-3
CASSYQATGELFF
TGTGCCAGCAGCTATCAGGCCACCGGGGAGCTGTTTTTT
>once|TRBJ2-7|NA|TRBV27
CASSLRLPGAGGEQYF
TGTGCCAGCAGTCTTCGCCTACCCGGGGCCGGGGGCGAGCAGTACTTC
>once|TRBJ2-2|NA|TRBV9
CASSEDTYYTGELFF
TGTGCCAGCAGCGAGGACACCTACTACACCGGGGAGCTGTTTTTT
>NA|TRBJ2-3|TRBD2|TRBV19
CASRPGTIYTDTQYF
TGTGCCAGTAGGCCCGGGACTATATACACAGATACGCAGTATTTT
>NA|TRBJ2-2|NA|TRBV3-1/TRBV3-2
CASSATRGRVGAGELFF
TGTGCCAGCAGCGCCACCAGGGGACGGGTGGGAGCCGGGGAGCTGTTTTTT